A selection of T cell receptor beta chains follows, all from one sample in a study of cytomegalovirus exposure and HLA in healthy donors. Sequencing was performed with immunoSEQ multiplex PCR; in TCRdb, only in-frame clones are kept and a portion is missing. The sample shows roughly 130,000 clones, about three quarters of them seen only once. Sequences were obtained from PBMCs. The receptors shown here come from a woman in her sixties in good health and CMV-seropositive. Both conserved end residues are part of each CDR3. Each record gives: D gene, V gene, J gene, clone size, CDR3 protein, CDR3 DNA. D genes are given only for firm matches. The listing skips clone size in some rows; elsewhere it reads once, few, many or a size class.

>.|TRBV13|TRBJ2-7|.
CASSLRNQGSNEQYF
TGTGCCAGCAGCTTAAGGAACCAGGGAAGTAACGAGCAGTACTTC
>TRBD2|TRBV28|TRBJ2-7|.
CASSSSGLASKQYF
TGTGCCAGCAGTAGCTCTGGACTAGCTAGTAAGCAGTACTTC
>.|TRBV7-9|TRBJ1-5|.
CASSLALADSNQPQHF
TGTGCCAGCAGCTTAGCGCTGGCAGATAGCAATCAGCCCCAGCATTTT
>.|TRBV13|TRBJ1-1|few
CASSLPGANTEAFF
TGTGCCAGCAGCTTACCAGGGGCTAACACTGAAGCTTTCTTT
>.|TRBV2|TRBJ1-1|.
CASSWGGNTEAFF
TGTGCCAGCAGTTGGGGGGGGAACACTGAAGCTTTCTTT
>.|TRBV7-8|TRBJ1-1|few
CASSLGDRGSEAFF
TGTGCCAGCAGCTTAGGAGATCGTGGGAGTGAAGCTTTCTTT
>.|TRBV6-1|TRBJ2-5|.
CASSEPGGVETQYF
TGTGCCAGCAGTGAACCTGGAGGGGTGGAGACCCAGTACTTC
>.|TRBV19|TRBJ2-7|.
CASSLTGQYEQYF
TGTGCCAGTAGTCTAACAGGCCAGTACGAGCAGTACTTC
>.|TRBV4-1|TRBJ1-2|.
CASSQGHTANYGYTF
TGCGCCAGCAGCCAAGGGCACACAGCTAACTATGGCTACACCTTC
>.|TRBV19|TRBJ1-5|.
CASSSKGGVQPQHF
TGTGCCAGTAGTTCAAAGGGGGGGGTACAGCCCCAGCATTTT
>.|TRBV6-1|TRBJ1-2|.
CASIQNEGYGYTF
TGTGCCAGCATCCAAAATGAGGGCTATGGCTACACCTTC
>.|TRBV2|TRBJ1-1|.
CASFTQGYTEAFF
TGTGCCAGCTTTACTCAGGGGTATACTGAAGCTTTCTTT
>TRBD1|TRBV2|TRBJ2-1|.
CASSGQGWNNEQFF
TGTGCCAGCAGTGGACAGGGTTGGAACAATGAGCAGTTCTTC
>.|TRBV4-1|TRBJ1-5|.
CASSQGALPSNQPQHF
TGCGCCAGCAGCCAAGGGGCCCTTCCCAGCAATCAGCCCCAGCATTTT
>TRBD1|TRBV5-1|TRBJ2-4|once
CASSQIGQGGDIQYF
TGCGCCAGCAGCCAAATCGGACAGGGTGGTGACATTCAGTACTTC
>TRBD1|TRBV28|TRBJ1-2|.
CASSLPTGGDLGGYTF
TGTGCCAGCAGTTTACCGACAGGGGGAGACCTGGGTGGCTACACCTTC
>.|TRBV6-1|TRBJ1-1|.
CASSPTRTEAFF
TGTGCCAGCAGTCCTACCCGGACTGAAGCTTTCTTT
>TRBD1|TRBV7-2|TRBJ2-7|few
CASSPGQAFSYEQYF
TGTGCCAGCAGCCCAGGACAGGCATTCTCCTACGAGCAGTACTTC
>TRBD1|TRBV7-2|TRBJ2-7|.
CASSLAEQGARYEQYF
TGTGCCAGCAGCTTAGCCGAACAGGGGGCAAGGTACGAGCAGTACTTC
>TRBD1|TRBV5-6|TRBJ2-1|.
CASSLVKGQGAYNEQFF
TGTGCCAGCAGCTTGGTGAAGGGACAGGGGGCCTACAATGAGCAGTTCTTC
>.|TRBV6-6|TRBJ1-3|.
CASSRQESSGNTIYF
TGTGCCAGCAGTAGACAGGAGAGCTCTGGAAACACCATATATTTT
>TRBD1|TRBV10-1|TRBJ2-5|.
CASSESGQGLETQYF
TGCGCCAGCAGTGAGTCGGGACAGGGGTTGGAGACCCAGTACTTC
>TRBD1|TRBV13|TRBJ2-6|few
CASRKTGGAGANVLTF
TGTGCCAGCAGGAAGACAGGGGGCGCTGGGGCCAACGTCCTGACTTTC
>TRBD1|TRBV29-1|TRBJ1-2|few
CSVTTGDYGYTF
TGCAGCGTTACTACAGGGGACTATGGCTACACCTTC
>.|TRBV7-3|TRBJ2-5|.
CASSFGHLQETQYF
TGTGCCAGCAGCTTCGGACACCTACAAGAGACCCAGTACTTC
>.|TRBV6-1|TRBJ1-1|.
CASSASRDTEAFF
TGTGCCAGCAGTGCGTCGAGGGACACTGAAGCTTTCTTT
>.|TRBV6-5|TRBJ1-5|.
CASSYSNTGGSQPQHF
TGTGCCAGCAGTTACTCGAATACGGGGGGCAGTCAGCCCCAGCATTTT
>.|TRBV5-1|TRBJ1-1|.
CASSLEASTEAFF
TGCGCCAGCAGCTTGGAAGCTTCCACTGAAGCTTTCTTT
>.|TRBV9|TRBJ1-4|.
CASSVGVGGGATNEKLFF
TGTGCCAGCAGCGTAGGGGTAGGCGGGGGAGCAACTAATGAAAAACTGTTTTTT
>TRBD1|TRBV5-4|TRBJ1-2|.
CASSGIRQGEEGYTF
TGTGCCAGCAGCGGTATAAGACAGGGAGAGGAAGGCTACACCTTC
>TRBD2|TRBV14|TRBJ2-1|few
CASSLLTSGGAAYNEQFF
TGTGCCAGCAGCCTTTTGACTAGCGGGGGGGCAGCCTACAATGAGCAGTTCTTC
>.|TRBV4-2|TRBJ1-3|few
CASSHLKGLTRPGNTIYF
TGTGCCAGCAGCCACCTTAAGGGACTCACAAGACCTGGAAACACCATATATTTT
>.|TRBV6-5|TRBJ2-7|.
CASGLDPTSYEQYF
TGTGCCAGCGGACTCGACCCTACATCCTACGAGCAGTACTTC
>.|TRBV20-1|TRBJ2-7|.
CSASAVYEQYF
TGCAGTGCTAGTGCGGTCTACGAGCAGTACTTC
>.|TRBV6-5|TRBJ1-2|.
CASSYAGGDGYTF
TGTGCCAGCAGTTACGCCGGGGGGGATGGCTACACCTTC
>.|TRBV9|TRBJ1-6|.
CASSVEYSINSPLHF
TGTGCCAGCAGCGTAGAATACTCTATAAACTCACCCCTCCACTTT
>TRBD1|TRBV9|TRBJ2-3|.
CASSVNQGQGLTDTQYF
TGTGCCAGCAGCGTAAATCAGGGACAGGGACTCACAGATACGCAGTATTTT
>.|TRBV11-2|TRBJ1-2|.
CASSPGGGAGGYTF
TGTGCCAGCAGCCCGGGGGGTGGGGCAGGTGGCTACACCTTC
>.|TRBV5-1|TRBJ2-7|.
CASSPGHNEQYF
TGCGCCAGCAGCCCTGGACACAACGAGCAGTACTTC
>.|TRBV5-6|TRBJ1-2|few
CASSLATGGGYTF
TGTGCCAGCAGCTTAGCGACAGGAGGCGGCTACACCTTC
>TRBD1|TRBV6-5|TRBJ2-5|.
CASSDQGQQETQYF
TGTGCCAGCAGCGATCAGGGACAGCAAGAGACCCAGTACTTC
>TRBD1|TRBV5-4|TRBJ2-2|.
CASSPSGQGAFGELFF
TGTGCCAGCAGCCCATCAGGACAGGGGGCGTTCGGGGAGCTGTTTTTT
>.|TRBV7-8|TRBJ2-3|.
CASSLQAYGTDTQYF
TGTGCCAGCAGCTTACAAGCGTACGGCACAGATACGCAGTATTTT
>.|TRBV18|TRBJ1-4|.
CASSRSGLSPGKLFF
TGTGCCAGCTCACGGTCGGGACTGTCCCCCGGGAAACTGTTTTTT
>.|TRBV6-7|TRBJ1-3|few
CASSYPMVGLGNTIYF
TGTGCCAGCAGTTACCCGATGGTTGGGCTCGGAAACACCATATATTTT
>TRBD1|TRBV12-5|TRBJ2-2|few
CASALGEGASTGELFF
TGTGCTAGTGCCTTGGGAGAGGGGGCAAGCACCGGGGAGCTGTTTTTT
>.|TRBV9|TRBJ1-5|.
CASSRGTNSNQPQHF
TGTGCCAGCAGCCGTGGGACAAATAGCAATCAGCCCCAGCATTTT
>.|TRBV2|TRBJ2-4|.
CASSEVGAIAKNIQYF
TGTGCCAGCAGTGAAGTGGGAGCTATAGCCAAAAACATTCAGTACTTC
>.|TRBV5-5|TRBJ1-1|.
CASSLTGPNTEAFF
TGTGCCAGCAGCTTGACAGGGCCGAACACTGAAGCTTTCTTT
>.|TRBV19|TRBJ1-2|few
CASSMDRRRGSLDGYTF
TGTGCCAGTAGTATGGACCGTCGGAGGGGATCCCTCGATGGCTACACCTTC
>TRBD1|TRBV5-5|TRBJ1-1|.
CASSPNPGQMNTEAFF
TGTGCCAGCAGCCCCAACCCGGGACAGATGAACACTGAAGCTTTCTTT
>TRBD1|TRBV9|TRBJ2-7|.
CASSGDSYEQYF
TGTGCCAGCAGCGGGGACAGCTACGAGCAGTACTTC
>TRBD1|TRBV11-2|TRBJ1-3|once
CASSLALLGGPGNTIYF
TGTGCCAGCAGCTTAGCGCTTTTAGGGGGCCCTGGAAACACCATATATTTT
>.|TRBV14|TRBJ1-2|.
CASSQGARFSYGYTF
TGTGCCAGCAGCCAAGGAGCCAGGTTCTCCTATGGCTACACCTTC
>TRBD2|TRBV6-1|TRBJ2-5|.
CAGWTSGGIKETQYF
TGTGCCGGCTGGACTAGCGGGGGGATTAAAGAGACCCAGTACTTC
>TRBD1|TRBV5-1|TRBJ2-5|once
CASSLTGQAKETQYF
TGCGCCAGCAGCCTGACAGGGCAGGCCAAAGAGACCCAGTACTTC
>.|TRBV9|TRBJ2-2|.
CASSVSGSGELFF
TGTGCCAGCAGCGTTTCAGGGTCGGGGGAGCTGTTTTTT
>TRBD1|TRBV4-2|TRBJ1-2|few
CASSQTQGIDYGYTF
TGTGCCAGCAGCCAAACACAGGGGATCGACTATGGCTACACCTTC
>.|TRBV15|TRBJ1-4|few
CATSREGAGWNEKLFF
TGTGCCACCAGCAGAGAGGGGGCGGGTTGGAATGAAAAACTGTTTTTT
>TRBD2|TRBV9|TRBJ2-5|.
CASSPSGGSETQYF
TGTGCCAGCAGCCCCAGCGGGGGGTCGGAGACCCAGTACTTC